Detailed here is one T cell receptor (beta chain). These data are taken from a study of blood T cell repertoires in COVID-19. V was trimmed by 1 base and J by 3 bases, leaving 8 bases between them. CDR1 and CDR2 from the germline V gene are SGHAT and FQNNGV. CDR3 length: 14 residues. Methods used by the authors: Nucleated cell number was recorded as an estimate derived from reference gene primer amplification. Assay used: immunoSEQ multiplex PCR; TCRdb lists only in-frame clones, some missing. D and trimming come from the DNA, and the V and J calls and clone size come from that table. The repertoire has around 180,000 clones, 88% of them found once; the top ten carry around 24%.

The receptor was isolated from a man between 60 and 70 years old with acute or convalescent COVID-19. The sample comprised peripheral blood. V usage is TRBV11-2 and J usage is TRBJ2-3; D perhaps matches TRBD2 (6 bases). The CDR3 sequence is CASSLVAGTDTQYF. The CDR3, as DNA: TGTGCCAGCAGCTTAGTCGCGGGAACAGATACGCAGTATTTT.